Included here is one T cell receptor (beta chain) sequence, with context. The data were taken from a study of blood T cell repertoires in COVID-19. Study context: COVID-19 samples from acute and convalescent phases originated in the United States, Italy and Spain. PBMCs, B-cell-depleted T cells, or T cells provided the cDNA or gDNA that made up the material.

In the authors' methods: Amplifying reference gene primers gave estimates of nucleated cell counts. The data were produced by immunoSEQ multiplex PCR, yet TCRdb's version contains in-frame clones alone and is incomplete. From that table come the V and J calls and clone size; the DNA was used to work out D and trimming. The table records a few hundred thousand clones, roughly 88% of them present only once. The V gene's germline CDR1 is SGHRS and CDR2 YFSETQ. Unmatched junction bases numbered 9, after V lost 4 bases and J lost 4 bases. The CDR3 sequence is 16 residues long. This receptor was taken from a woman aged 40 to 55 who had recovered from COVID-19. The J gene is TRBJ2-5, the V gene TRBV5-1; 11 bases match TRBD1. Source material: peripheral blood. The CDR3 loop reads CASSNTIGTGGETQYF. CDR3 nucleotide sequence: TGCGCCAGCAGCAATACAATAGGGACAGGGGGAGAGACCCAGTACTTC. The whole variable domain, remainder taken from reference TRBV5-1 and TRBJ2-5, is KAGVTQTPRYLIKTRGQQVTLSCSPISGHRSVSWYQQTPGQGLQFLFEYFSETQRNKGNFPGRFSGRQFSNSRSEMNVSTLELGDSALYLCASSNTIGTGGETQYFGPGTRLLVL.